This T cell receptor beta chain was sequenced in a study of blood T cells in healthy people across ages. Study at large: Using template switching, researchers captured about one barcoded beta molecule for each two T cells. Study results and caveats: For the donors, CMV status was unknown and possibly confounded expanded clonotype changes. TCR beta diversity correlated strongly with naive T cell percentage. Diversity was estimated from one million T cells, and these estimates were considered underestimates.

CDR3 length: 16 residues. Germline-derived CDR1 and CDR2 are SGHVS and FQNEAQ. V trimming: 5 bases; J trimming: 1 base; junction bases outside the gene matches: 6. A J-beta primer mix and a sample-barcoded 5' primer were used in a second PCR of about 7 to 12 cycles. TCRdb reanalysed the 5' RACE reads using MiXCR and keeps one entry per CDR3 protein. The table includes around 800,000 distinct CDR3 sequences, roughly 44% detected once. A word on this clonotype: Its antigen is still unknown.

This sequence was found in a man aged 55 to 70 in good health. The V and J genes are TRBV7-8 and TRBJ2-5; 11 bases align to TRBD2. Input material: blood. CDR3 coding DNA: TGTGCCAGCAGCGGGCGACTAGCGGGGATCCAAGAGACCCAGTACTTC. Translation: CASSGRLAGIQETQYF.